This T cell receptor beta chain was captured by sequencing in a study of OX40 agonist ivuxolimab in advanced cancers. For the study at large: Subjects had a mean age of about 57 years, with a range of roughly 20 to 79; less than 90% were male. Partial responses, seen in three patients, involved one hepatocellular carcinoma and two cutaneous melanomas.

Baseline, cycle 4 day 1, and cycle 7 day 1 were the blood sampling points. Whole-study results and caveats: The investigators did not determine what antigen specificity the expanded peripheral T cells had.

As regards this clone: Its antigen is not identified.

TCRdb's copy holds only in-frame clones and misses some; the assay was immunoSEQ multiplex PCR. The sample carries some 59,000 clones, about nine tenths recorded once. The input for sequencing was CD4+ or CD8+ T cells sorted from blood, taken in a trial of the OX40 agonist ivuxolimab. This clonotype was sampled from an adult with an advanced solid tumor such as melanoma, head and neck, liver or kidney cancer.

CDR3 nucleotides: TGTGCCAGCAGGGCCGGGACCACAGATACGCAGTATTTT. Its translation is CASRAGTTDTQYF. The chain uses TRBV9 and TRBJ2-3; D is possibly TRBD1 or TRBD2 (5 bases each). The CDR3 has 13 amino acids. Trimming left V 5 bases short and J 2 bases short, with 9 bases between. CDR1 is SGDLS and CDR2 is YYNGEE in the germline V gene.